These 4 T cell receptor beta chains originate from one sample sequenced in a study of T cell changes during pregnancy in multiple sclerosis. Profiling relied on immunoSEQ multiplex PCR, and the TCRdb table lists in-frame clones only, not all of them. Of about 24,000 clones listed, more than 90% are singletons. This sample comprised CD8+ T cells from peripheral blood mononuclear cells, obtained in the third trimester of pregnancy. The receptors were sampled from a female donor in good health, enrolled as a control in a pregnancy study.

The chain links TRBV7-9 to TRBJ2-7, with 7 bases matching TRBD1. Per the germline V gene, CDR1 is SEHNR and CDR2 is FQNEAQ (reference sequence). V lost 1 base, J lost 2 bases, and 8 bases stayed unmatched. The CDR3 runs to 16 residues. CDR3 loop: CASSLGQGIKAYEQYF. Written as DNA, the CDR3 is TGTGCCAGCAGCTTAGGACAGGGAATAAAAGCCTACGAGCAGTACTTC. The whole variable domain, filled in from reference TRBV7-9 and TRBJ2-7, reads DTGVSQNPRHKITKRGQNVTFRCDPISEHNRLYWYRQTLGQGPEFLTYFQNEAQLEKSRLLSDRFSAERPKGSFSTLEIQRTEQGDSAMYLCASSLGQGIKAYEQYFGPGTRLTVT.

The chain combines TRBV20-1 with TRBJ2-1; no clear D gene. Germline V gene lookup returns CDR1 DFQATT and CDR2 SNEGSKA (reference sequence). The CDR3 is made up of 10 amino acids. Trimming cost V 5 bases and J 7 bases, with 6 bases left between them. The CDR3 reads CSALSNEQFF. CDR3 DNA: TGCAGTGCTCTAAGTAATGAGCAGTTCTTC.

With respect to this clone: Other DNA sequences in this sample translate to the same CDR3. The chain combines TRBV9 with TRBJ2-5, with 9 bases that match TRBD2. The J segment lost 5 bases and the V segment lost 4 bases, leaving 9 bases of the junction unmatched. The germline V gene has CDR1 SGDLS and CDR2 YYNGEE. CDR3 length: 15 amino acids. The CDR3 reads CASSPNGAGGETQYF. Here the CDR3 DNA reads TGTGCCAGCAGCCCCAACGGGGCGGGGGGGGAGACCCAGTACTTC. Full variable domain (rest looked up from reference TRBV9 and TRBJ2-5): DSGVTQTPKHLITATGQRVTLRCSPRSGDLSVYWYQQSLDQGLQFLIQYYNGEERAKGNILERFSAQQFPDLHSELNLSSLELGDSALYFCASSPNGAGGETQYFGPGTRLLVL.

V gene TRBV7-9 combines with J gene TRBJ1-2; TRBD1 aligns across 8 bases. Germline V lookup: CDR1 SEHNR, CDR2 FQNEAQ (reference sequence). Trimming removed 2 bases from V and 7 bases from J; junction bases left unmatched: 9. The CDR3 has 15 residues. In DNA form, the CDR3 reads TGTGCCAGCAGCTTACCAGAACAGGGGGTCGTTGGCTACACCTTC. Protein product: CASSLPEQGVVGYTF.